These T cell receptor beta chains were read from a single sample in a study of human T cells and chemical hapten exposure. One entry per CDR3 protein, called by TCRdb with MiXCR from the RACE reads. The sample lists about 120,000 distinct CDR3 sequences; roughly 12% were seen once. Sequences were derived from whole blood, sampled in connection with sensitization to the hapten diphenylcyclopropenone (DPC). These receptors were obtained from a woman between 50 and 59 years old with alopecia areata. Some clones in this sample may be carry-over from other donors' samples. CDR3s include the opening cysteine and the closing phenylalanine or tryptophan. A D gene is named only where the DNA matches it firmly. Not every row has a clone size; where given, it reads once, few, many or a size class.

v_gene: TRBV28
d_gene: .
abundance: few
j_gene: TRBJ1-5
CDR3nt: TGTGCCAGCAGCTCGGGATTTTCTAATCAGCCCCAGCATTTT
CDR3aa: CASSSGFSNQPQHF

v_gene: TRBV25-1
d_gene: .
abundance: few
j_gene: TRBJ2-5
CDR3nt: TGTGCCAGCAGTGAAGTGGACCAAGAGACCCAGTACTTC
CDR3aa: CASSEVDQETQYF

v_gene: TRBV4-3
d_gene: .
abundance: few
j_gene: TRBJ1-4
CDR3nt: TGCGCCAGCAGCCAAGAACAGGCGAATGAAAAACTGTTTTTT
CDR3aa: CASSQEQANEKLFF

v_gene: TRBV28
d_gene: TRBD2
abundance: many
j_gene: TRBJ2-3
CDR3nt: TGTGCCAGCAGTTTCCTCTCGGCTAGCGGGGGGGCAGATACGCAGTATTTT
CDR3aa: CASSFLSASGGADTQYF

v_gene: TRBV4-1
d_gene: TRBD1
abundance: .
j_gene: TRBJ1-2
CDR3nt: TGCGCCAGCAGCCCCCCCGGGACAGGGGGCGCGTTTGGCTACACCTTC
CDR3aa: CASSPPGTGGAFGYTF

v_gene: TRBV9
d_gene: TRBD1
abundance: few
j_gene: TRBJ2-7
CDR3nt: TGTGCCAGCAGCGTAGGTTTGGGACAGCCCTACGAGCAGTACTTC
CDR3aa: CASSVGLGQPYEQYF

v_gene: TRBV7-8
d_gene: .
abundance: many
j_gene: TRBJ2-5
CDR3nt: TGTGCCAGCAGCCCCCACAGGGCCCAAGAGACCCAGTACTTC
CDR3aa: CASSPHRAQETQYF

v_gene: TRBV9
d_gene: .
abundance: .
j_gene: TRBJ1-4
CDR3nt: TGTGCCAGCAGCCGTGGGACGGGGCCCCCCGGGAATGAAAAACTGTTTTTT
CDR3aa: CASSRGTGPPGNEKLFF

v_gene: TRBV18
d_gene: TRBD1
abundance: few
j_gene: TRBJ1-2
CDR3nt: TGTGCCAGCTCACCGACGGGACAGGGCAGTTATGGCTACACCTTC
CDR3aa: CASSPTGQGSYGYTF

v_gene: TRBV5-4
d_gene: .
abundance: few
j_gene: TRBJ1-4
CDR3nt: TGTGCCAGCAGCTTGCGGGCGGACCGCCCCGGGGGACTGTTTTTT
CDR3aa: CASSLRADRPGGLFF

v_gene: TRBV11-3
d_gene: .
abundance: many
j_gene: TRBJ1-1
CDR3nt: TGTGCCAGCAGCTATGGGGCTGAAGCTTTCTTT
CDR3aa: CASSYGAEAFF

v_gene: TRBV29-1
d_gene: .
abundance: .
j_gene: TRBJ2-1
CDR3nt: TGCAGCGTACCCCCCCAGGACTCCTACAATGAGCAGTTCTTC
CDR3aa: CSVPPQDSYNEQFF

v_gene: TRBV3-1
d_gene: .
abundance: .
j_gene: TRBJ1-1
CDR3nt: TGTGCCAGCAGCCAAGATATCTATTCTATGAACACTGAAGCTTTCTTT
CDR3aa: CASSQDIYSMNTEAFF

v_gene: TRBV28
d_gene: TRBD1
abundance: few
j_gene: TRBJ1-1
CDR3nt: TGTGCCAGCAGCCCCGGGACAGGATTGAGATGGACTGAAGCTTTCTTT
CDR3aa: CASSPGTGLRWTEAFF

v_gene: TRBV6-2/TRBV6-3
d_gene: TRBD1
abundance: few
j_gene: TRBJ1-1
CDR3nt: TGTGCCAGCAGGTACAGGGGACTGAACACTGAAGCTTTCTTT
CDR3aa: CASRYRGLNTEAFF

v_gene: TRBV25-1
d_gene: TRBD2
abundance: many
j_gene: TRBJ2-1
CDR3nt: TGTGCCAGCAGTGATAGCGGGACCAACAATGAGCAGTTCTTC
CDR3aa: CASSDSGTNNEQFF

v_gene: TRBV28
d_gene: TRBD1
abundance: many
j_gene: TRBJ1-5
CDR3nt: TGTGCCAGCAGTTTGGCCGCCCTTAAGGGGGCGCCCCAGCATTTT
CDR3aa: CASSLAALKGAPQHF

v_gene: TRBV6-5
d_gene: .
abundance: .
j_gene: TRBJ2-7
CDR3nt: TGTGCCAGCAGTTACGCGACATTAGCCTACGAGCAGTACTTC
CDR3aa: CASSYATLAYEQYF

v_gene: TRBV3-1
d_gene: TRBD1
abundance: .
j_gene: TRBJ1-2
CDR3nt: TGTGCCAGCAGCCACCCAGGGACAGACTATGGCTACACCTTC
CDR3aa: CASSHPGTDYGYTF

v_gene: TRBV4-1
d_gene: .
abundance: .
j_gene: TRBJ1-4
CDR3nt: TGCGCCAGCAGCCAACCGGGACGGCCTAATGAAAAACTGTTTTTT
CDR3aa: CASSQPGRPNEKLFF